These 10 T cell receptor beta chains were sequenced from one sample in a study of T cell changes during pregnancy in multiple sclerosis. Assay used: immunoSEQ multiplex PCR; TCRdb lists only in-frame clones, some missing. This sample carries approximately 23,000 clones, less than 95% of them seen once, and the ten largest clones take roughly 0.61%. The sample was CD4+ T cells from peripheral blood mononuclear cells, taken in the third trimester of pregnancy. These receptors all stem from a female donor in good health, enrolled as a control in a pregnancy study.

The V gene is TRBV7-9, the J gene TRBJ2-1, with D tentatively TRBD1 (6 bases). V was cut by 4 bases and J by 4 bases, with 11 bases left in between. The CDR3 is 14 residues long. Germline assignment: CDR1 SEHNR and CDR2 FQNEAQ (reference sequence). CDR3 sequence reads: CASSSLGGYNEQFF. The CDR3 DNA sequence: TGTGCCAGCAGCTCCCTAGGGGGATACAATGAGCAGTTCTTC.

This chain uses TRBV11-2 with TRBJ2-1; 8 positions agree with TRBD2. The trim removed 5 bases at V and 6 bases at J, leaving 6 bases unmatched. CDR1 and CDR2 from the germline V gene are SGHAT and FQNNGV. The CDR3 is made up of 14 amino acids. The CDR3 region is CASSPRTSPNEQFF. The CDR3 nucleotides read TGTGCCAGCAGCCCTCGGACTAGCCCCAATGAGCAGTTCTTC.

The rearrangement joins TRBV5-1 to TRBJ2-7; 8 bases are shared with TRBD2. The CDR3 totals 14 residues. J was trimmed by 7 bases and V by 2 bases; bases with no gene match: 8. The germline V gene encodes CDR1 SGHRS and CDR2 YFSETQ. The CDR3 region has the DNA TGCGCCAGCAGCTTCAGCGGGAGTACGGGGGAGCAGTACTTC. Translation gives CASSFSGSTGEQYF. The complete variable domain, with remaining parts taken from reference TRBV5-1 and TRBJ2-7, reads KAGVTQTPRYLIKTRGQQVTLSCSPISGHRSVSWYQQTPGQGLQFLFEYFSETQRNKGNFPGRFSGRQFSNSRSEMNVSTLELGDSALYLCASSFSGSTGEQYFGPGTRLTVT.

This sequence joins TRBV19 and TRBJ2-5; D may be TRBD2 (6 bases). Trimming took off 4 bases at V and 5 bases at J, with 14 bases between the two ends. Germline lookup yields CDR1 LNHDA and CDR2 SQIVND (reference sequence). The CDR3 extends over 14 amino acids. The CDR3 sequence is CASSKGTLDETQYF. CDR3 sequence (DNA): TGTGCCAGTAGTAAGGGGACTCTGGATGAGACCCAGTACTTC.

The chain joins TRBV6-6 to TRBJ1-5; D not resolved. Trimming pared 2 bases from V and 0 bases from J, leaving 11 bases between. Germline CDR1 is MNHNY and CDR2 is SVGAGI (reference sequence). CDR3 length: 16 residues. CDR3 in DNA: TGTGCCAGCAGTTACCCCCTAGATAATAGCAATCAGCCCCAGCATTTT. This translates into CASSYPLDNSNQPQHF.

Written as DNA, the CDR3 is TGTGCCAGCAGCCCACTCAGGGGTTCCCCTGAAGCTTTCTTT. Protein sequence: CASSPLRGSPEAFF. V is TRBV9 and J is TRBJ1-1; TRBD1 might be the D (6 bases). V was clipped by 4 bases and J by 6 bases, with 16 bases between them. This CDR3 comprises 14 residues. Germline V gene sequence: CDR1 SGDLS, CDR2 YYNGEE.

The chain recombines TRBV6-1 with TRBJ2-7; the D gene is possibly TRBD1 (6 bases). CDR1 and CDR2 from the germline V gene are MNHNS and SASEGT. Trimming shortened V by 1 base and J by 0 bases, and 10 bases separated the two germline ends. The CDR3 extends over 15 amino acids. Here the CDR3 reads CASSEGQGSSYEQYF. The CDR3 DNA is TGTGCCAGCAGTGAAGGGCAGGGGAGCTCCTACGAGCAGTACTTC.

The rearrangement links TRBV7-2 to TRBJ2-3; 9 bases map to TRBD2. The CDR3 has 18 residues. Losses at the gene ends were 2 bases for V and 8 bases for J; bases not matched to a gene: 17. CDR1 is SGHTA and CDR2 is FQGNSA in the germline V gene. The CDR3 coding sequence is TGTGCCAGCAGCTTAAGCGGGAGGTTGCTACGATCCTTCGGTACGCAGTATTTT. Its translation: CASSLSGRLLRSFGTQYF.

The rearrangement joins TRBV7-8 to TRBJ1-2, with D perhaps matching TRBD1 (6 bases). This CDR3 has 15 residues. Per germline, CDR1 SGHVS and CDR2 FQNEAQ. Trimming took 3 bases from V and 4 from J, leaving 15 bases between them. The CDR3 protein is CASSFGQIGSYGYTF. The CDR3 nucleotides are TGTGCCAGCAGCTTTGGACAGATTGGCAGCTATGGCTACACCTTC.

This sequence joins TRBV7-2 and TRBJ2-1; the D gene is possibly TRBD1 (5 bases). The CDR3 is 14 amino acids. Germline V CDR1 and CDR2: SGHTA, FQGNSA. The V gene lost 4 bases and the J gene lost 4 bases, with 11 bases spanning the gap. CDR3 nucleotide sequence: TGTGCCAGCAGCTGGCGACAGTATTACAATGAGCAGTTCTTC. Translating it yields CASSWRQYYNEQFF. The variable domain in full, with the rest retrieved from reference TRBV7-2 and TRBJ2-1, is GAGVSQSPSNKVTEKGKDVELRCDPISGHTALYWYRQSLGQGLEFLIYFQGNSAPDKSGLPSDRFSAERTGGSVSTLTIQRTQQEDSAVYLCASSWRQYYNEQFFGPGTRLTVL.